This T cell receptor (beta chain) was identified during a study of CD8+CD57+ T cells in acquired aplastic anemia. Study-level information: Across the sorted CD4+ and CD8+ cells, DNA amounts averaged roughly 3 ug. As sequenced from healthy donors, CD4+ cells averaged about 10.8 million reads.

Trimming stripped 0 bases from V and 0 bases from J, with 5 bases between. Germline CDR1 reads MGHRA; CDR2 reads YSYEKL. This CDR3 region has 14 residues. Both TCR beta VDJ combination and CDR3 sequence profiling were carried out. Genomic DNA was the template for this profiling. TCRdb used MiXCR to reprocess the reads, holding one entry per CDR3 protein. The data show around 400,000 distinct CDR3 sequences, around 68% seen once. This clonotype was counted many times. Input material: sorted CD4+, CD8+, or CD8+CD57+ T cells (not recorded which) from PBMCs. This sequence was found in a human donor in good health, serving as a control. The chain joins TRBV4-1 to TRBJ1-1; D is uncertain. CDR3 amino acids: CASSQEGVNTEAFF. The CDR3 bases are TGCGCCAGCAGCCAAGAAGGCGTGAACACTGAAGCTTTCTTT.